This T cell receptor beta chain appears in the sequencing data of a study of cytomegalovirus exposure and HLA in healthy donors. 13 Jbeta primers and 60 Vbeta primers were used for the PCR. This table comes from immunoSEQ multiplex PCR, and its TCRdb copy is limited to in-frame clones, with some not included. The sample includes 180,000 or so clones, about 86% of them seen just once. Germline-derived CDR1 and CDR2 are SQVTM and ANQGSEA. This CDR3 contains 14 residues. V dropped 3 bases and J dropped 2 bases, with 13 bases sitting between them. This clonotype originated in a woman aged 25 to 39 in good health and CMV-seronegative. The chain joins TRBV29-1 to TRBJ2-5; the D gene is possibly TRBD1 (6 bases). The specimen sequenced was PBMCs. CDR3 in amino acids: CSVEGSGEQETQYF. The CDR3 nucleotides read TGCAGCGTTGAGGGGTCAGGGGAACAAGAGACCCAGTACTTC.